Described below is a single T cell receptor (beta chain) sequence and its context. The clone's antigen remains unknown. This sample stems from a study of cytomegalovirus exposure and HLA in healthy donors (dated by TCRdb to 2015 to 2018). About the full investigation: In an earlier analysis of some 610 of the donors, around 290 Gb of sequence data and approximately 120 million unique TCR beta sequences from roughly 200 million T cells were reported. Roughly 300 gigabases of sequencing data and 78 million or so unique TCR sequences were included in an early release covering about 700 HLA-typed donors. Of the approximately 400 genotyped donors, approximately 80% fell in the genetic ancestry cluster associated with self-reported Caucasian donors. The study aimed to test whether cataloging public T cell receptors could reveal signatures of past pathogen exposure. Using immunosequencing, the study profiled T cell repertoires from 666 subjects and related those repertoires to cytomegalovirus serostatus. Besides the first cohort of 666 subjects, a separate validation cohort made up of 90 to 150 different subjects was used. The study combined high-throughput TCR immunosequencing, statistical association of individual TCRs with disease status, and machine learning to predict cytomegalovirus infection status. To study patterns of TCR occurrence, a later analysis re-analyzed previously published TCR beta repertoires from around 660 donors and added high-resolution HLA genotyping. In the later analysis, no new phenotypic data were used to find candidate immune exposures; instead, reliance was placed on TCR beta sequences and their occurrence across donors. An earlier analysis of around 580 of the donors used high-throughput TCR beta sequencing to judge whether each TCR beta V gene segment behaved as functional or pseudogenic. Donor age, sex, ethnicity and CMV serostatus were compiled together with the repertoire data. In a later genetic analysis, genome-wide SNP genotypes for about 55% of the 666 donors were used, and that subset was treated as a discovery cohort. All discovery cohort repertoires had been generated using a single sequencing platform. HLA typing included class I and class II loci at four-digit resolution. Typing coverage differed by locus: A, B, C, DRB1 and DQB1 were typed in roughly 620-630 donors, DQA1 in around 500, DPA1 in 600 to 610, and DPB1 in just under 480. Five DR-DQ haplotypes were treated as single units for association and clustering because of strong linkage in the cohort. Among around 400 genotyped donors of the cohort, an average of roughly 230,000 unique TCR beta nucleotide sequences was sequenced per donor, of which 15% to 20% were non-productive. Findings and caveats that apply to the study as a whole: The study listed 150 to 200 TCR beta chains as associated with cytomegalovirus. For the cohort, immune exposure information was limited to CMV serostatus. In vitro tests confirmed that a few of the cytomegalovirus-associated TCR beta chains recognize cytomegalovirus antigens. About 15 rarely observed V segments, including chromosome 9 orphons, were excluded from the earlier analysis of some 590 of the donors because counts were too low. Correlated functional status among segregating V segments might reflect linkage disequilibrium, but an unknown experimental factor could not be ruled out. According to a later genetic analysis, donors in an Asian-associated ancestry cluster had fewer N-insertions in productive TCRs than the roughly 660-donor mean. A further reported finding was that TCR beta sequences accurately predicted the HLA-A and HLA-B alleles for most subjects in the first cohort. The authors suggested that the approach could potentially be generalized to other disease states and immunological phenotypes. V-gene and J-gene trimming of TCR beta chains was associated with a missense DCLRE1C variant in a later genetic analysis, and the association was replicated in an independent cohort. Several of the top co-occurrence clusters appeared to be linked to parvovirus B19, influenza, CMV and Epstein-Barr virus, according to a later analysis. In an earlier analysis of more than 450 of the donors, most TCR beta V segments were observed in productive rearrangements about 87% or about 30% of the time, broadly matching IMGT annotations. In a later analysis, HLA-associated TCR beta chains showed more clonal expansion and lower generation probabilities than non-associated chains that were equally common. In this cohort, only TCR beta chains were sequenced, and detectable features were limited by the absence of alpha or paired-chain data. Cytomegalovirus status was reported to be diagnosed by the classifier with high specificity and sensitivity in both the original and validation cohorts. The 87-base-pair reads could not distinguish some IMGT-functional V segments, including TRBV6-2 and TRBV6-3, so those segments were excluded. The presence/absence analyses assumed that sequencing depth was roughly uniform across donors, and that assumption may not be true. In a later analysis, TCR association rates were found to vary across HLA loci, with the most associated TCRs seen for DRB1 alleles and the fewest for HLA-C alleles. Most CMV-associated TCR beta chains appeared to be HLA-restricted in a later analysis, and the HLA associations seemed to be driven largely by CMV exposure. When HLA alleles, especially DR and DQ, strongly co-occurred, attributing TCR associations to individual alleles was difficult. A cluster of highly shared sequence variants was judged likely to be a technical artifact of the sequencing pipeline. A later analysis associated about 17,000 TCR beta sequences with specific HLA alleles at a false discovery rate of 0.05. HLA typing was unavailable for some donors at each locus, so association tests used only the typed subset. While some public TCRs were present in many individuals, most TCR sequences turned up only very rarely across donors.

According to the germline V gene (reference sequence), CDR1 reads MNHEY and CDR2 reads SMNVEV. The CDR3 has 11 amino acids, counting the end cysteine and phenylalanine. Only the CDR3 part of the read is kept: 33 bases, read in frame from the first base. The V and J ends are trimmed by 5 bases and 4 bases, leaving 3 bases between them. The cohort consisted of hundreds of healthy bone marrow donors. At the time of sampling, every cohort member was nominally healthy, though immune exposures that went unrecorded were likely present. The donor was CMV seronegative and belonged to the group of 352 seronegative cohort members. Every donor gave a peripheral blood sample, and the peripheral blood mononuclear cells from that sample were used for TCR beta sequencing. The Qiagen DNeasy Blood Extraction Kit was used to extract genomic DNA from the blood cell samples. The method was the immunoSEQ multiplex PCR assay. For the multiplex PCR, a mixture combining 60 forward primers for TCR Vbeta segments and 13 reverse primers for TCR Jbeta segments was used. A multiplex PCR assay on genomic DNA amplified the CDR3 region of rearranged TCR beta genes. Amplified TCR beta libraries were sequenced as 87-base-pair reads on the Illumina HiSeq System. The paper's data handling went like this. In a later analysis, 80 million or so unique TCR beta chains were counted across the 500 to 850 repertoires, and roughly 10 million of these chains were shared by at least two donors. Raw reads were error-corrected and collapsed into unique sequences with a nearest-neighbor algorithm that merged closely related sequences to remove PCR and sequencing errors. V, D and J gene segments were assigned by aligning CDR3 sequences to IMGT reference sequences. For a sequence to be retained, a match of at least six nucleotides to both a V gene segment and a J gene segment was required. Rearrangements were classified as productive when the CDR3 lacked stop codons and remained in frame with V and J, and all other rearrangements were classified as non-productive. CDR3 was defined according to IMGT convention as the region running from the second conserved V-encoded cysteine to the conserved J-encoded phenylalanine. The earlier analysis of approximately 590 of the donors excluded any sequence lacking an unambiguous match to a single V gene segment. In an earlier analysis of more than 500 of the donors, a V segment was called functional when productive rearrangements were above 56.7%, and segregating when the standard deviation between donors exceeded 5%. To diagnose cytomegalovirus status from the catalog of TCR beta chain sequences, a statistical classification framework was built. In a later analysis, TCR nucleotide sequences were compared against IMGT/GENE-DB human TR gene sequences so that V and J genes could be assigned. The TCRdist pipeline was used in a later analysis to assign CDR3 sequences and most-parsimonious VDJ recombination scenarios. In a later analysis, each TCR beta chain was defined by its CDR3 amino acid sequence together with its V-gene family, and reads lacking a unique V-gene family were excluded. In a later analysis, nearly 600 highly shared, low-generation-probability nucleotide sequences were removed to address suspected cross-contamination and a sequencing artifact. For each public chain, a later analysis derived a clonal expansion index from normalized ranks of inferred template counts within each repertoire. Generation probabilities in a later analysis came from a VDJ recombination model fitted to out-of-frame rearrangements, and those results were checked against IGoR. In a later analysis, hypergeometric tests were used to score TCR-TCR, TCR-HLA and TCR-CMV co-occurrence, with a repertoire-size bias correction applied to TCR pairs. To estimate false discovery rates, a later analysis permuted the HLA or CMV assignments 20 times. In a later analysis, co-occurring TCRs were grouped using DBSCAN, and TCRdist sequence similarity was added for clustering within HLA-allele-positive subsets. Repertoires with fewer than 30,000 or more than 120,000 public chains were left out of co-occurrence clustering, as were several repertoires with anomalous nucleotide sharing. Here the immuneACCESS table is served through TCRdb, limited to in-frame sequences with V and J called. Missing clones are a known gap in these copies; in checked studies unresolved V genes cover under half, and the rest lacks a known reason. D and trimming were read from the DNA, whereas the V and J calls and clone size are those reported in that table. This sample's clone table shows roughly 120,000 clones. 3% to 4.5% of the sample is in the top ten clones.

The sequence joins TRBV27 to TRBJ2-1; the D gene lacks a confident call. The origin of this receptor is a man between 18 and 29 years old in good health and CMV-seronegative. Input material: PBMCs. The nucleotide sequence is given as TGTGCCAGCAGTCTGTACAATGAGCAGTTCTTC. This yields the protein CASSLYNEQFF.